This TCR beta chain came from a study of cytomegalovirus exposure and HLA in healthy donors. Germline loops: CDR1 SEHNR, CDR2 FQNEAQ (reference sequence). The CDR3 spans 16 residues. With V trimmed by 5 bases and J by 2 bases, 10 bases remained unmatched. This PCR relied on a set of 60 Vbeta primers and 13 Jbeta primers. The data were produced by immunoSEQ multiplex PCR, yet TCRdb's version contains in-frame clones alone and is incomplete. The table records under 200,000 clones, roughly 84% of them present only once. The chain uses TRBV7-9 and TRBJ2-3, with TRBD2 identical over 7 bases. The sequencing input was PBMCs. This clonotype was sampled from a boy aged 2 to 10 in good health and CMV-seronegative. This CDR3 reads CASSLGEREYTDTQYF. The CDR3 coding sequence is TGTGCCAGCAGCCTAGGGGAGCGGGAATACACAGATACGCAGTATTTT.